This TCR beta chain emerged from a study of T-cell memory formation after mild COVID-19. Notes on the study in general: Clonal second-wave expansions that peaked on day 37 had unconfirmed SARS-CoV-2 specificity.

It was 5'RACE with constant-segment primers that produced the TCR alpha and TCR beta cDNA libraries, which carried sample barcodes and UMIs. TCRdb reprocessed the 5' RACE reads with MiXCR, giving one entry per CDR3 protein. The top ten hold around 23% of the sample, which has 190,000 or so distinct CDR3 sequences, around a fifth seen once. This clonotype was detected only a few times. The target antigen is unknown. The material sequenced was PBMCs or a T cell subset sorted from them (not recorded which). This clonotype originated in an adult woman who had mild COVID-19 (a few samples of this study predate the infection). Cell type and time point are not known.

DNA for the CDR3: TGTGCCAGCAGTTTTTCGAGCAGGGGTTTTAACTATGGCTACACCTTC. Its protein product is CASSFSSRGFNYGYTF. The rearrangement uses TRBV28 and TRBJ1-2; a possible D gene is TRBD1 (6 bases). V dropped 3 bases and J dropped 1 base, with 15 bases sitting between them. Germline assignment: CDR1 MDHEN and CDR2 SYDVKM. This CDR3 spans 16 amino acids.